One and the same sample provided the 10 T cell receptor beta chains below, sequenced in a study of T-cell reconstitution after alpha-beta-depleted transplantation in children. During its preparation, the TCRbeta library received unique molecular identifiers. TCRdb reprocessed the PCR reads via MiXCR and lists one record per CDR3 protein. The sample lists about 980,000 distinct CDR3 sequences; 25% to 30% were seen once. Sequences were derived from PBMCs, mostly from graft donor cells, sampled 360 days after TCRalphabeta/CD19-depleted stem cell transplant. These receptors were collected from a boy younger than two who had a stem cell transplant for SCID, so the T cells may come from the graft donor.

The chain is built from TRBV9 and TRBJ2-6, with a possible D match to TRBD1 (5 bases). The ends were cut back, 2 bases at V and 2 bases at J, with 8 bases in the middle. Germline-derived CDR1 and CDR2 are SGDLS and YYNGEE. This CDR3 is 15 amino acids long. In DNA, the CDR3 is TGTGCCAGCAGCGTCCAGGGAACTGGGGCCAACGTCCTGACTTTC. This sequence encodes CASSVQGTGANVLTF.

This clonotype was detected only a few times. The V and J genes are TRBV7-2 and TRBJ1-1; D perhaps matches TRBD1 (6 bases). Germline loops: CDR1 SGHTA, CDR2 FQGNSA. V lost 5 bases to trimming and J lost 6 bases, with 13 bases between them. The CDR3 length is 13 residues. The chain's CDR3 is CASSRNRVAEAFF. The CDR3 coding sequence is TGTGCCAGCAGCAGAAACAGGGTCGCTGAAGCTTTCTTT.

The gene calls are TRBV2 and TRBJ2-3; D is uncertain. The germline V and J ends were trimmed by 5 bases and 0 bases, with 12 bases remaining between them. Per the germline V gene, CDR1 is SNHLY and CDR2 is FYNNEI. CDR3 length equals 15 residues. The CDR3 sequence is CASSLLDVSTDTQYF. The DNA for the CDR3 is TGTGCCAGCAGTCTCCTGGACGTAAGCACAGATACGCAGTATTTT.

This chain connects TRBV6-2 or TRBV6-3 to TRBJ2-1; D perhaps matches TRBD1 (6 bases). Trimming removed 2 bases at V and 10 bases at J, with 9 bases between. The CDR3 loop spans 12 amino acids. Germline V gene sequence: CDR1 MNHEY, CDR2 SVGEGT. The CDR3 nucleotides read TGTGCCAGCAGTTACCAGGGGCGAGAGCAGTTCTTC. Translating gives CASSYQGREQFF.

The V gene is TRBV25-1, the J gene TRBJ2-1; 8 bases map to TRBD1. The CDR3 is 15 amino acids. J gave up 9 bases and V 3 bases, and 10 bases lay outside the gene matches. The V gene's germline CDR1 is MGHDK and CDR2 SYGVNS. As DNA, the CDR3 is TGTGCCAGCAGTGAGGTCGGACAGGGTTTCAGTGAGCAGTTCTTC. Protein product: CASSEVGQGFSEQFF.

This clonotype was seen only a few times. The V call is TRBV29-1, the J call TRBJ2-1; 7 bases match TRBD1. The CDR3 spans 12 residues. V gave up 6 bases and J gave up 8 bases; unmatched junction bases: 7. CDR1 is SQVTM, CDR2 ANQGSEA, per germline. The CDR3 bases are TGCAGCGTCCCACAGGGGTGGCATGAGCAGTTCTTC. This translates into CSVPQGWHEQFF.

This clonotype turned up a few times. The V gene is TRBV5-1, the J gene TRBJ1-6; D gene unclear. V dropped 0 bases and J dropped 5 bases, with 9 bases sitting between them. Germline-derived CDR1 and CDR2 are SGHRS and YFSETQ. The CDR3 has 15 amino acids. CDR3: CASSLVGRDNSPLHF. CDR3 nucleotide sequence: TGCGCCAGCAGCTTGGTAGGACGGGATAATTCACCCCTCCACTTT.

The V gene is TRBV5-1, the J gene TRBJ2-7, with 9 bases aligning to TRBD2. From germline, CDR1 is SGHRS and CDR2 YFSETQ. The V and J ends lost 0 bases and 3 bases, in that order; junction bases with no gene match: 10. The CDR3 loop spans 17 amino acids. CDR3 sequence (DNA): TGCGCCAGCAGCTTGGCGGCTAGCGGGACACTAAACTACGAGCAGTACTTC. Protein: CASSLAASGTLNYEQYF.

This clonotype has just a few counts. CDR3 nucleotides: TGTGCCAGCAGGCAAACAGGTTCCTACGAGCAGTACTTC. As protein: CASRQTGSYEQYF. The chain couples TRBV6-1 to TRBJ2-7; perhaps TRBD1 as D (5 bases). Trimming took 6 bases from V and 1 from J, leaving 10 bases between them. There are 13 residues in the CDR3. CDR1 is MNHNS, CDR2 SASEGT, per germline.

There are a few counts of this clonotype. CDR3 residues: CASSYAGHTGELFF. The CDR3 DNA reads TGTGCCAGCAGTTATGCAGGGCACACCGGGGAGCTGTTTTTT. This chain connects TRBV6-5 to TRBJ2-2; perhaps TRBD1 as D (5 bases). CDR1 and CDR2 from the germline V gene are MNHEY and SVGAGI. CDR3 length equals 14 residues. V gave up 3 bases and J gave up 3 bases, with 8 bases separating them.